These 3 T cell receptor beta chains share one sample of origin, sequenced in a study of blood T cell repertoires in COVID-19. The protocol was immunoSEQ multiplex PCR, while the TCRdb copy is restricted to in-frame clones and leaves out a portion. The table has about 70,000 clones, roughly 84% seen once. Material for sequencing was peripheral blood. All receptors derive from a man aged 25 to 40 with COVID-19, enrolled during active disease.

The chain couples TRBV30 to TRBJ2-3; TRBD1 matches at 8 bases. This CDR3 is 15 amino acids long. With 0 bases clipped from V and 8 bases from J, the junction kept 10 bases outside the gene matches. CDR1 is GTSNPN, CDR2 SVGIG, per germline (reference sequence). The CDR3 coding sequence is TGTGCCTGGAGTGTACGTGGCAGGGGGCAGGGTACGCAGTATTTT. This sequence encodes CAWSVRGRGQGTQYF.

This chain joins TRBV28 and TRBJ2-5; D is possibly TRBD2 (6 bases). The germline gives CDR1 MDHEN, CDR2 SYDVKM. The V and J ends lost 6 bases and 7 bases respectively, with 18 bases between them. This CDR3 is built from 14 residues. The CDR3 is CASSPGTVRGTQYF. CDR3 DNA: TGTGCCAGCAGCCCAGGGACTGTCCGAGGGACCCAGTACTTC.

This clone has a single count. In DNA form, the CDR3 reads TGTGCCAGCAGCTCATTGACATCGGCTGAAGCTTTCTTT. Translation gives CASSSLTSAEAFF. This chain uses TRBV7-9 with TRBJ1-1, with D unresolved. The ends were cut back, 4 bases at V and 6 bases at J, with 12 bases in the middle. Germline CDR1 is SEHNR and CDR2 is FQNEAQ (reference sequence). This CDR3 spans 13 amino acids.